One T cell receptor beta chain is described in this entry. The antigen is unknown. This record comes from a study of cytomegalovirus exposure and HLA in healthy donors. Points from the study as a whole: HLA allele associations emerged for some 16,000 TCR beta sequences in a later analysis, at 0.05 false discovery rate. There was a cluster of highly shared sequence variants that was likely a sequencing artifact. As a later analysis revealed, the rate of TCR association differed by HLA locus, with DRB1 most and HLA-C fewest.

The CDR3 is 19 residues long. Germline lookup yields CDR1 LGHNA and CDR2 YNFKEQ. V was pared by 0 bases and J by 2 bases, with 17 bases between. In the PCR, 60 Vbeta and 13 Jbeta primers were used. Methods used by the authors: Later analysis identified around 85 million unique TCR beta chains, 8.5 million to 13 million shared. Clones were read by immunoSEQ multiplex PCR, and TCRdb kept only the in-frame ones, dropping some. The V and J calls and the clone size are those of that table, but D and trimming were determined from the DNA. The profile shows 150,000 to 200,000 clones, around 84% of them singletons.

The V gene is TRBV4-2, the J gene TRBJ2-6, with D unresolved. The origin of this receptor is a woman in her late teens or twenties in good health and CMV-seronegative. Source material: PBMCs. CDR3 in amino acids: CASSQDGTRRMAGANVLTF. DNA of the CDR3: TGTGCCAGCAGCCAAGATGGCACCCGCCGAATGGCTGGGGCCAACGTCCTGACTTTC.